What follows are 10 T cell receptor beta chains derived from one specimen sequenced in a study of T cells in Graves' hyperthyroidism and ophthalmopathy. Researchers amplified the TCR beta CDR3 regions from RNA transcripts. The primer set for the first-round RT-PCR of the TCR CDR3 was HTBI. TCRdb processed the multiplex PCR reads anew with MiXCR; each CDR3 protein has one entry. Among around 250,000 distinct CDR3 sequences, roughly 22% were seen once, and the ten largest hold around 40%. The sample was blood. All receptors derive from a woman in her thirties or forties with Graves' ophthalmopathy.

This clonotype appeared once. The rearrangement uses TRBV28 and TRBJ1-2, with D unresolved. Germline assignment: CDR1 MDHEN and CDR2 SYDVKM. V lost 9 bases and J lost 4, with 18 bases in between. This CDR3 has 14 residues. Here the CDR3 DNA reads TGTGCCAGTAGACTCGGGTCACTGGGCTATGGCTACACCTTC. Its translation is CASRLGSLGYGYTF.

This clonotype has a count of ten or more. The CDR3: CASSQEGAERVNEQYF. CDR3 bases: TGCGCCAGCAGCCAAGAGGGAGCCGAGCGGGTTAACGAGCAGTACTTC. The chain uses TRBV4-1 and TRBJ2-7; possible D gene TRBD2, 6 bases. Trimming stripped 0 bases from V and 5 bases from J, with 17 bases between. The germline CDR1 and CDR2 sequences are MGHRA and YSYEKL. This CDR3 spans 16 amino acids.

Comments on this clonotype: The CDR3 does not close with the conserved phenylalanine or tryptophan, likely indicating a read error. Because the CDR3's place on the DNA is in doubt, the DNA is left out and the CDR3 is given as listed by TCRdb. This sequence joins TRBV7-2 and TRBJ2-2. From its first to its last residue, the CDR3 has 13 amino acids. CDR1 is SGHTA, CDR2 FQGNSA, per germline. The CDR3 sequence is CASRAVVNGELLL.

This clonotype has at least ten counts. V gene TRBV4-1 combines with J gene TRBJ2-7, with a possible D match to TRBD2 (5 bases). The germline CDR1 and CDR2 sequences are MGHRA and YSYEKL. V was cut by 4 bases and J by 6 bases, with 16 bases left in between. The CDR3 totals 14 residues. CDR3 coding DNA: TGCGCCAGCAGCCCCGGGGTAGCGCCGGTCGAGCAGTACTTC. Its translation: CASSPGVAPVEQYF.

This clonotype was recorded a few times. The chain recombines TRBV6-5 with TRBJ1-2, with 9 bases matching TRBD1. This CDR3 has 14 amino acids. The junction had 0 bases not matched to a gene; V was cut back by 2 bases and J by 2 bases. Germline V gene sequence: CDR1 MNHEY, CDR2 SVGAGI. CDR3 sequence: CASSYGTGNYGYTF. The DNA of the CDR3 is TGTGCCAGCAGTTACGGGACAGGGAACTATGGCTACACCTTC.

The chain employs TRBV6-1 and TRBJ2-7; unclear D gene. CDR3 length equals 14 residues. Germline assignment: CDR1 MNHNS and CDR2 SASEGT. Trimming pared 2 bases from V and 5 bases from J, leaving 13 bases between. The chain's CDR3 is CASSEFRVFDEQYF. The CDR3 DNA sequence: TGTGCCAGCAGTGAATTTAGGGTCTTCGACGAGCAGTACTTC.

There are many counts of this clonotype. The V call is TRBV2, the J call TRBJ2-2; the match to TRBD1 covers 7 bases. V shed 6 bases, J shed 5 bases, and the junction held 3 bases outside the gene matches. The germline V gene has CDR1 SNHLY and CDR2 FYNNEI. CDR3 size: 13 residues. The CDR3 reads CASRQGPTGELFF. CDR3 nucleotide sequence: TGTGCCAGCAGACAGGGGCCAACCGGGGAGCTGTTTTTT.

The rearrangement joins TRBV15 to TRBJ2-2; D perhaps matches TRBD1 (5 bases). With 3 bases removed from V and 4 bases from J, the gap between germline ends came to 12 bases. The CDR3 loop spans 15 amino acids. Germline-derived CDR1 and CDR2 are LNHNV and YYDKDF (reference sequence). CDR3 coding DNA: TGTGCCACCAGCAGTCCAGGGTCGGGCACCGGGGAGCTGTTTTTT. It specifies CATSSPGSGTGELFF.

V is TRBV10-3 and J is TRBJ2-5; 10 nucleotides align to TRBD2. V was clipped by 6 bases and J by 0 bases; unmatched bases: 4. The CDR3 is made up of 15 amino acids. CDR1 and CDR2 from the germline V gene are ENHRY and SYGVKD. This CDR3 reads CAISPSGRDQETQYF. Written as DNA, the CDR3 is TGTGCCATCAGCCCTAGCGGGAGAGACCAAGAGACCCAGTACTTC.

As for this clonotype: Possible read error: a much larger clone is one base away. V is TRBV11-1 and J is TRBJ2-7; D ambiguous. This CDR3 has 16 amino acids. Germline V CDR1 and CDR2: SGHAT, FQDESV (reference sequence). The CDR3 spells CAISPLKGDLGYEQYF. The DNA for the CDR3 is TGTGCCATCAGCCCGCTAAAGGGCGACTTAGGATACGAGCAGTACTTC.